This T cell receptor beta chain is from a study of cytomegalovirus exposure and HLA in healthy donors. Study as a whole: Inside one of the first data releases sat 85 million or so unique TCRs taken from HLA-typed donors. Whole-study results and caveats: Later analysis showed TCR association rates varying by HLA locus, highest for DRB1 and lowest for HLA-C. The authors considered a cluster of highly shared sequence variants likely to be a sequencing artifact. Association of a missense DCLRE1C variant with TCR beta V- and J-gene trimming was reported in a later analysis.

A multiplex PCR was run with 60 Vbeta primers and 13 Jbeta primers. TCRdb's copy holds only in-frame clones and misses some; the assay was immunoSEQ multiplex PCR. The sample shows some 100,000 clones, approximately 65% of them seen only once. V was clipped by 7 bases and J by 6 bases; unmatched bases: 7. This CDR3 contains 14 residues. Germline V gene data show CDR1 as ENHRY and CDR2 as SYGVKD. With regard to this clone: Its antigen is not identified.

Sequenced sample: PBMCs. The J gene is TRBJ2-1, the V gene TRBV10-3, with TRBD2 identical over 9 bases. The sequence was collected from a woman aged 30 to 39 in good health and CMV-seropositive. The CDR3 DNA sequence: TGTGCCATCATGTCTAGCGGGGCTAGCAATGAGCAGTTCTTC. The encoded protein is CAIMSSGASNEQFF.